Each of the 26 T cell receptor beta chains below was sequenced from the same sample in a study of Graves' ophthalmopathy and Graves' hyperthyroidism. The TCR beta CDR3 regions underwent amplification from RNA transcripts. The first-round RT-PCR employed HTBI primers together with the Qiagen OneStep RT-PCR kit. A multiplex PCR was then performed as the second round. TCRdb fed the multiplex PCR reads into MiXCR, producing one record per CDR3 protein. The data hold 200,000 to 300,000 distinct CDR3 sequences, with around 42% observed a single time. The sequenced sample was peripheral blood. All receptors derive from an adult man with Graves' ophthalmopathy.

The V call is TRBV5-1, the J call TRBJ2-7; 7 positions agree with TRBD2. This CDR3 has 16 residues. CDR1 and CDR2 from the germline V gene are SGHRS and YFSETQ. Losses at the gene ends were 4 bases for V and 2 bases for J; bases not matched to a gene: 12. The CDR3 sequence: CASSLGGGLITYEQYF. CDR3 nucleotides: TGCGCCAGCAGCCTGGGGGGGGGACTAATTACCTACGAGCAGTACTTC.

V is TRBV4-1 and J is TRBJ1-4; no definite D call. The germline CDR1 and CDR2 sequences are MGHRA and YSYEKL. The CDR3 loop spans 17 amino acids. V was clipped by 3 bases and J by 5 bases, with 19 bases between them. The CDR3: CASSHKTIGLRNEKLFF. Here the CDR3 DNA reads TGCGCCAGCAGCCACAAGACAATCGGGCTGCGGAATGAAAAACTGTTTTTT.

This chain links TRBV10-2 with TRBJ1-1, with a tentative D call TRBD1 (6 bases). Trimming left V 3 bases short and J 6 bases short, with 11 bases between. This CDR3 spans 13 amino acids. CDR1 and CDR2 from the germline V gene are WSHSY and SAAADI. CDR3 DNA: TGCGCCAGCAGTGACCCGACAGGAGCTGAAGCTTTCTTT. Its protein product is CASSDPTGAEAFF.

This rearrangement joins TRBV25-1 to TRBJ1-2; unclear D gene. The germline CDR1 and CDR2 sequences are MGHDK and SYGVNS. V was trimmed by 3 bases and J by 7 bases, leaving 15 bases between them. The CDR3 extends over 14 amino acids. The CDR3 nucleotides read TGTGCCAGCAGTGATTTAGGTATGGGTCTTGGCTACACCTTC. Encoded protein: CASSDLGMGLGYTF.

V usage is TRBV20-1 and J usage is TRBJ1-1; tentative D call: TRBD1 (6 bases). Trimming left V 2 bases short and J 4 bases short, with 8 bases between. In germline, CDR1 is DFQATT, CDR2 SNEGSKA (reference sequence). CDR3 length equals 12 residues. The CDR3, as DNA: TGCAGTGCTAGACAGGGGTCCACTGAAGCTTTCTTT. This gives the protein CSARQGSTEAFF.

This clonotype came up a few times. The CDR3 reads CASSRPRTGGEKLFF. In DNA form, the CDR3 reads TGCGCCAGCAGCCGACCCCGGACAGGGGGCGAAAAACTGTTTTTT. The V and J genes are TRBV4-1 and TRBJ1-4, with 11 nucleotides matching TRBD1. V was clipped by 4 bases and J by 8 bases; unmatched bases: 6. The germline gives CDR1 MGHRA, CDR2 YSYEKL. CDR3 length: 15 residues.

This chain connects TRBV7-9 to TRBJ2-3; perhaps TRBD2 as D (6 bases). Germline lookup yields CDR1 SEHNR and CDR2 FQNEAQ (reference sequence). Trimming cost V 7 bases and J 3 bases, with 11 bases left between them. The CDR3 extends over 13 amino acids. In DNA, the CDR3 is TGTGCCAGCAACCGGGACTTAACAGATACGCAGTATTTT. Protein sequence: CASNRDLTDTQYF.

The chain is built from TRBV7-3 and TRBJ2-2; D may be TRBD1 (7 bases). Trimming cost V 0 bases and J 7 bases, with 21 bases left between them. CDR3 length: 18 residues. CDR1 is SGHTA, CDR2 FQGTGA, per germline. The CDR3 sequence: CASSLTPPKGGGGGELFF. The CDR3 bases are TGTGCCAGCAGCTTAACGCCTCCCAAAGGAGGGGGCGGCGGGGAGCTGTTTTTT.

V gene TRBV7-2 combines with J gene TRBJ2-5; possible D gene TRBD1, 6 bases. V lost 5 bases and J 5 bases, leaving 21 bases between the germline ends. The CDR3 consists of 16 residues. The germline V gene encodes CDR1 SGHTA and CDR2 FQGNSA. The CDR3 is CASSPRDRGGRETQYF. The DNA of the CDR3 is TGTGCCAGCAGCCCCCGGGATCGAGGGGGACGGGAGACCCAGTACTTC.

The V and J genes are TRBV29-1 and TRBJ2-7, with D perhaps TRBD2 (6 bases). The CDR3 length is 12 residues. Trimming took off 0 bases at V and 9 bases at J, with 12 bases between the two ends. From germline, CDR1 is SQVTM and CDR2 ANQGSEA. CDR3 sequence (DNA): TGCAGCGTTGAAGAACTAGCTAAAGGGCAGTACTTC. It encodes CSVEELAKGQYF.

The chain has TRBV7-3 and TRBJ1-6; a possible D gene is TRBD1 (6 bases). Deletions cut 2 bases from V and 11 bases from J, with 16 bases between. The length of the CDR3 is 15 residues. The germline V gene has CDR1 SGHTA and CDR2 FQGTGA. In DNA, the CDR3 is TGTGCCAGCAGCTTAGCTACCAGGGGCGTAGCACCCCTCCACTTT. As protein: CASSLATRGVAPLHF.

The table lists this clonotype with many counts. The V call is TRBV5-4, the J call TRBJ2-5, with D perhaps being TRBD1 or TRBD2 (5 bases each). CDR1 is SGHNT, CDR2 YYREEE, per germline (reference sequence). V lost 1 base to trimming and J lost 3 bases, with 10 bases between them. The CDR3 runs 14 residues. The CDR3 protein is CASSLSGREETQYF. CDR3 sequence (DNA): TGTGCCAGCAGCTTGAGCGGCAGGGAAGAGACCCAGTACTTC.

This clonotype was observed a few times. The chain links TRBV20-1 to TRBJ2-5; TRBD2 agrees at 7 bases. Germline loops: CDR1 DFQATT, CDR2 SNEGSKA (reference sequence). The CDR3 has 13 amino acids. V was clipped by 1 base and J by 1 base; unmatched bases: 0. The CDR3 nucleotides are TGCAGTGCTAGAGCGGGGGGCCAAGAGACCCAGTACTTC. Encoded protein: CSARAGGQETQYF.

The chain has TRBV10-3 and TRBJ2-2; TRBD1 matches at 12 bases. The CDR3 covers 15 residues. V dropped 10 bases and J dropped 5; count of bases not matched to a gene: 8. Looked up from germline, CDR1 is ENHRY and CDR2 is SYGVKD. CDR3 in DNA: TGTGCCAGCAGCCGGGACAGGGGGCGAACCGGGGAGCTGTTTTTT. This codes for CASSRDRGRTGELFF.

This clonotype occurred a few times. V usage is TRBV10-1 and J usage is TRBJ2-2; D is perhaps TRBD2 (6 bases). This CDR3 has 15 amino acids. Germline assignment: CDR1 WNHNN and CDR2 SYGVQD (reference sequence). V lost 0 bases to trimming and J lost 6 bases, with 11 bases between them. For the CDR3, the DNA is TGCGCCAGCAGTGAGTCGACCAGGGAGGCCGGGGAGCTGTTTTTT. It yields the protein CASSESTREAGELFF.

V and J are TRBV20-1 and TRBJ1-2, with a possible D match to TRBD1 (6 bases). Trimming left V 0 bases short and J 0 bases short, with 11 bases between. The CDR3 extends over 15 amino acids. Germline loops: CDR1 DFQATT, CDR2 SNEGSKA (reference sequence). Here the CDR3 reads CSARDRDIANYGYTF. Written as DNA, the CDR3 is TGCAGTGCTAGAGATAGGGACATAGCTAACTATGGCTACACCTTC.

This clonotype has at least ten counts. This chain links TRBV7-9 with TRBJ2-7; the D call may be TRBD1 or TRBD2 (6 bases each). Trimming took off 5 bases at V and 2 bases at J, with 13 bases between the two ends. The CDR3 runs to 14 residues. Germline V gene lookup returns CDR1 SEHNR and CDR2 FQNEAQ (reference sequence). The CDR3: CASSQTGRTYEQYF. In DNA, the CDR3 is TGTGCCAGCAGCCAAACAGGGAGGACCTACGAGCAGTACTTC.

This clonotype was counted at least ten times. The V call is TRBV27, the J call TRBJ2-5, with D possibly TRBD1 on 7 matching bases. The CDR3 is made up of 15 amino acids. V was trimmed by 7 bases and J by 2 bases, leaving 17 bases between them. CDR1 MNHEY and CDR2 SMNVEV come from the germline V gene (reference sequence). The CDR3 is CASKGAGLPQETQYF. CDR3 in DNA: TGTGCCAGCAAGGGGGCGGGACTCCCTCAAGAGACCCAGTACTTC.

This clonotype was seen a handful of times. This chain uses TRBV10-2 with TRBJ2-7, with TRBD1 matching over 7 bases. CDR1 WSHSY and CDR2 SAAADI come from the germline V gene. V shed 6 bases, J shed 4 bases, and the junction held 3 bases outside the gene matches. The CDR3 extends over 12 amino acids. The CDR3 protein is CASRDRSYEQYF. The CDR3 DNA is TGCGCCAGCAGGGACAGGTCTTACGAGCAGTACTTC.

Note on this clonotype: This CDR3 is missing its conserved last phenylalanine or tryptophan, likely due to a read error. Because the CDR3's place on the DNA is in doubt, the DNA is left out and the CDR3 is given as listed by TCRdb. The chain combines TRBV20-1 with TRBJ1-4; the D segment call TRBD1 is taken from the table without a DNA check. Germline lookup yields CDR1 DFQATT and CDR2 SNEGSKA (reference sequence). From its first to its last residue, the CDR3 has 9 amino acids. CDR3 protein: CSARVGPGY.

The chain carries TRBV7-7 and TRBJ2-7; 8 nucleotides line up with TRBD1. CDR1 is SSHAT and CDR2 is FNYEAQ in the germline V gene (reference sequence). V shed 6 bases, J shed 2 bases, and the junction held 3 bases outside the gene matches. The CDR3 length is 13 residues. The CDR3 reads CASRRTGPYEQYF. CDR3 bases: TGTGCCAGCAGGAGGACAGGGCCCTACGAGCAGTACTTC.

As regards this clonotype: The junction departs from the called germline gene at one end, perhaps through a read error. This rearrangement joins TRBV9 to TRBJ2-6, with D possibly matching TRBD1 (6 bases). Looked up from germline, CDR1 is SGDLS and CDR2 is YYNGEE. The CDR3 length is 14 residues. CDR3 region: CASSVRAGANVLTF. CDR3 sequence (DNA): TGTGCCAGCAGCGTAAGGGCAGGGGCTAACGTCCTGACTTTC.

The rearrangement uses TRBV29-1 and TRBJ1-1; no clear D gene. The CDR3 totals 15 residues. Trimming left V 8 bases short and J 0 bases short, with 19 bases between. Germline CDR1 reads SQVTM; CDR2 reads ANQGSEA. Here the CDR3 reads CSPLIPGQMNTEAFF. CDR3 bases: TGCAGCCCTTTGATCCCGGGCCAGATGAACACTGAAGCTTTCTTT.

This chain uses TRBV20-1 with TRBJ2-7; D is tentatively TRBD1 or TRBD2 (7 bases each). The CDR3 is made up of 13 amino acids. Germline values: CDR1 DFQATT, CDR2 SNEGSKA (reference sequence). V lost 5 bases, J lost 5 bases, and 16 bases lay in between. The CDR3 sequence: CSAPGGQGDEQYF. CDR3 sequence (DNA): TGCAGTGCTCCCGGGGGGCAGGGGGACGAGCAGTACTTC.

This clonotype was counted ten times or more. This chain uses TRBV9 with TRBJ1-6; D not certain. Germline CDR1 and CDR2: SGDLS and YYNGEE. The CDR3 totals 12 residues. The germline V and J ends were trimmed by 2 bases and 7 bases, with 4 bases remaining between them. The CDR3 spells CASSVGNSPLHF. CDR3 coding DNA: TGTGCCAGCAGCGTTGGAAATTCACCCCTCCACTTT.

The DNA for the CDR3 is TGTGCCAGCAGTTTTAAGCGGGGGGCGAAGACTGAAGCTTTCTTT. Its protein is CASSFKRGAKTEAFF. The chain is built from TRBV12-3 or TRBV12-4 and TRBJ1-1; possible D gene TRBD1, 6 bases. V was pared by 3 bases and J by 5 bases, with 16 bases between. The CDR3 runs to 15 residues.